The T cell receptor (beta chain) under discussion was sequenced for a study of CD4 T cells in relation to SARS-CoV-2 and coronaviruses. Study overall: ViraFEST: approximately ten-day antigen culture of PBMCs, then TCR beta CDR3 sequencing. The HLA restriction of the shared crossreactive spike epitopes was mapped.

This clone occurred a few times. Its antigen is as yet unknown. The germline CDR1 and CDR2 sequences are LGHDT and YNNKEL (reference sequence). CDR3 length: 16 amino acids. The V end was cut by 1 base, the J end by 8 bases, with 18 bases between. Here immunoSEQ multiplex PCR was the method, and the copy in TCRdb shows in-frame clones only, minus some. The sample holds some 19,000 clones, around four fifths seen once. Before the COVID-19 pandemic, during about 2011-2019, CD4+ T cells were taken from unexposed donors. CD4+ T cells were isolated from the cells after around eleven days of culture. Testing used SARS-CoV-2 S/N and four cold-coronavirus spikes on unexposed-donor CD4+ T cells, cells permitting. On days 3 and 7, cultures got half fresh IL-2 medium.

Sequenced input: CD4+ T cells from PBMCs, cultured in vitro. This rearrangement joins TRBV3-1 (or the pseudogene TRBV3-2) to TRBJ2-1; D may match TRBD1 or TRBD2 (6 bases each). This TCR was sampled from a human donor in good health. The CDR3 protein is CASSQVHGPGADEQFF. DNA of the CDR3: TGTGCCAGCAGCCAAGTCCATGGGCCGGGGGCCGATGAGCAGTTCTTC.